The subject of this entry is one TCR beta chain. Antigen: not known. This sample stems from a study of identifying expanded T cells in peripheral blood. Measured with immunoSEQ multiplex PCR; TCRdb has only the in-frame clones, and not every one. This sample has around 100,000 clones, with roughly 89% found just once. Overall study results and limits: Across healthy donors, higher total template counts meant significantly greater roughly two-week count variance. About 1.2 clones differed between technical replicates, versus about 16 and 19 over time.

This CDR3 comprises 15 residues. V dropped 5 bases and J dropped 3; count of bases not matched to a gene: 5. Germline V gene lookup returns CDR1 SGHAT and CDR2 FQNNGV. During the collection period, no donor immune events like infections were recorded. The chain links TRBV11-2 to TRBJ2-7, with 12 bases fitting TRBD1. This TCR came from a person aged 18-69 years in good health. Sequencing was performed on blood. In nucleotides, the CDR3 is TGTGCCAGCAGCCTCGGGACAGGGGGCGACTACGAGCAGTACTTC. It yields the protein CASSLGTGGDYEQYF. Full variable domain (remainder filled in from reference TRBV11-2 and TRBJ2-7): EAGVAQSPRYKIIEKRQSVAFWCNPISGHATLYWYQQILGQGPKLLIQFQNNGVVDDSQLPKDRFSAERLKGVDSTLKIQPAKLEDSAVYLCASSLGTGGDYEQYFGPGTRLTVT.